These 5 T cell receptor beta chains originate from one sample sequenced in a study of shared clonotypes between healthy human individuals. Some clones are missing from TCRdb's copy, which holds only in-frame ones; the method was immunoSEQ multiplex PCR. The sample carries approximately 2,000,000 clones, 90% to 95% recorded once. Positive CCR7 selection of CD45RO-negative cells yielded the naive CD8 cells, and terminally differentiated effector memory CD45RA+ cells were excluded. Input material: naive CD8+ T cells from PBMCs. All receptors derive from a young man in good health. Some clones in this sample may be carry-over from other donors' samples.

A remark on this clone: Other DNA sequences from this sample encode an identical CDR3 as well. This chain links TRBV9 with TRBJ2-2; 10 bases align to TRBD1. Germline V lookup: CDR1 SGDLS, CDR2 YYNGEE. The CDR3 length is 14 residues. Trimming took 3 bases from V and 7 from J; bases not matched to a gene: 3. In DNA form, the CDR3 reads TGTGCCAGCAGCGCCGGACAGGGGGGCGGGGAGCTGTTTTTT. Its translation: CASSAGQGGGELFF.

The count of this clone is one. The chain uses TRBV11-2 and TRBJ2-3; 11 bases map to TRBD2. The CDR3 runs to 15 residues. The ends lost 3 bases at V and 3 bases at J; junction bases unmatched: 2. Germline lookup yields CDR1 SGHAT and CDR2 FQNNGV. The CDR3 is CASSFSGRGTDTQYF. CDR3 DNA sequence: TGTGCCAGCAGCTTTAGCGGGAGGGGTACAGATACGCAGTATTTT.

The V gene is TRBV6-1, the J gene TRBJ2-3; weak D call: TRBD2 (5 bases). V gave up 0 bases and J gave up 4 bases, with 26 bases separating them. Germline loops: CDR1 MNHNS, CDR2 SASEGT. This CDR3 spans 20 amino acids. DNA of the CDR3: TGTGCCAGCAGTGAAGCCGGCTGGCGTGAGGGCCCCTCGGTCCCAGATACGCAGTATTTT. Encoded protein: CASSEAGWREGPSVPDTQYF.

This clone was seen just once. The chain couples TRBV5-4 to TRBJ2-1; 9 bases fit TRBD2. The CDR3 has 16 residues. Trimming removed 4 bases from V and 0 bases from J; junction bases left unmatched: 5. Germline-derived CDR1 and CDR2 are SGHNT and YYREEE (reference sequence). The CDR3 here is CASSIAGVDSYNEQFF. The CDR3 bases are TGTGCCAGCAGCATAGCGGGAGTGGACTCCTACAATGAGCAGTTCTTC.

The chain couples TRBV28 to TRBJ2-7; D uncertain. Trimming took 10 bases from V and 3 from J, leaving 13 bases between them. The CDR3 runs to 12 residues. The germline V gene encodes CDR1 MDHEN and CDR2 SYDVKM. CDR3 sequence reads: CATQSLYYEQYF. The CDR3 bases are TGTGCCACCCAGTCTCTGTACTACGAGCAGTACTTC.